The entry below gives a single T cell receptor (beta chain) sequence along with its context. This sample stems from a study of blood T cell repertoires in COVID-19. Which cohort a participant joined came from the clinical history participants gave. Measured with immunoSEQ multiplex PCR; TCRdb has only the in-frame clones, and not every one. Found here are about 250,000 clones, roughly nine tenths of them singletons; the top ten hold about 3%. The CDR3 has 14 residues. The V segment lost 4 bases and the J segment 4 bases; nucleotides outside the gene matches: 4. The germline V gene encodes CDR1 KGHSY and CDR2 FQNENV.

The sequence was obtained from a woman aged 45-65 years who had recovered from COVID-19. Sample: PBMCs or T cells enriched from blood (not recorded which). V and J are TRBV16 and TRBJ1-5; 7 nucleotides agree with TRBD1. CDR3 loop: CASSPTGQNQPQHF. The CDR3 coding sequence is TGTGCCAGCAGCCCAACGGGACAGAATCAGCCCCAGCATTTT.